The clone carrying this T cell receptor beta chain showed up many times. CDR1 and CDR2 (germline): MDHEN, SYDVKM. There are 14 residues in the CDR3. Deletions cut 2 bases from V and 3 bases from J, with 10 bases between. Stable Graves' hyperthyroidism meant no ophthalmopathy progression within 18 months. Patients aged 18 to 65 had newly diagnosed hyperthyroidism that had lasted under 2 months. In making diagnoses, clinical symptoms, serum thyroxine and TRAb, thyroid ultrasound and orbital computed tomography were all used. The data belong to a study of T cells in Graves' hyperthyroidism and ophthalmopathy. Regions amplified from RNA transcripts were the TCR beta CDR3 regions. TCR CDR3 underwent first-round RT-PCR with the HTBI primer set. MiXCR, applied by TCRdb to the multiplex PCR reads, yields one record per CDR3 protein. The sample holds under 400,000 distinct CDR3 sequences, roughly a fifth seen once.

The chain couples TRBV28 to TRBJ2-5, with TRBD1 as a possible D gene (5 bases). The sample consisted of blood. The source of this sequence is a woman aged 45-65 years with Graves' hyperthyroidism. The CDR3, as DNA: TGTGCCAGCAGTTTACAGACAGTCAAAGAGACCCAGTACTTC. Translation gives CASSLQTVKETQYF.